These 29 T cell receptor beta chains came from one sample sequenced in a study of read filtering for tumor transcriptome and immune sequencing. This library used approximately 370 ng RNA and molecular barcoded adaptors spanning alpha/delta and beta/gamma chains. Each CDR3 protein is one row after TCRdb ran MiXCR on the reads. The data show about 61,000 distinct CDR3 sequences, roughly 19% seen once. The specimen was a population of CD138-negative cells sorted from bone marrow. These TCRs come from a donor older than 35 with multiple myeloma.

This clonotype was counted many times. The CDR3: CASSFQGAGETQYF. CDR3 DNA sequence: TGCGCCAGCAGCTTTCAGGGGGCTGGAGAGACCCAGTACTTC. The chain couples TRBV5-1 to TRBJ2-5; 8 bases map to TRBD1. Germline V gives CDR1 SGHRS, CDR2 YFSETQ. The CDR3 has 14 residues. After removal of 2 bases from V and 4 bases from J, the junction contained 4 bases not matched to a gene.

This clonotype occurred many times. The rearrangement uses TRBV12-3 or TRBV12-4 and TRBJ1-4; the match to TRBD1 covers 8 bases. Unmatched junction bases numbered 7, after V lost 3 bases and J lost 7 bases. The CDR3 has 15 amino acids. CDR3 region: CASSLGETGVEKLFF. The CDR3 region has the DNA TGTGCCAGCAGTTTGGGGGAGACAGGGGTTGAAAAACTGTTTTTT.

This clonotype was recorded many times. The CDR3: CAISLQAGEQFF. In DNA form, the CDR3 reads TGTGCCATCAGTCTACAGGCCGGAGAGCAGTTCTTC. V is TRBV10-3 and J is TRBJ2-1, with TRBD1 as a possible D gene (5 bases). The V end was cut by 5 bases, the J end by 10 bases, with 12 bases between. Germline V lookup: CDR1 ENHRY, CDR2 SYGVKD. This CDR3 spans 12 amino acids.

This clonotype was counted at least ten times. The chain is built from TRBV14 and TRBJ2-1; TRBD2 aligns across 11 bases. The V segment lost 4 bases and the J segment 4 bases; nucleotides outside the gene matches: 6. The CDR3 is made up of 16 amino acids. Looked up from germline, CDR1 is SGHDN and CDR2 is FVKESK. CDR3 nucleotides: TGTGCCAGCAGCCCCTTAGCGGGAGGGGTTTACAATGAGCAGTTCTTC. Translating it yields CASSPLAGGVYNEQFF.

At least ten counts were recorded for this clonotype. The gene calls are TRBV5-1 and TRBJ1-2; the D gene is possibly TRBD1 (5 bases). In germline, CDR1 is SGHRS, CDR2 YFSETQ. The CDR3 runs 14 residues. With 2 bases removed from V and 2 bases from J, the gap between germline ends came to 10 bases. In DNA form, the CDR3 reads TGCGCCAGCAGCTTAACAGGACTCAACTATGGCTACACCTTC. Its protein is CASSLTGLNYGYTF.

On this clonotype itself: The germline gene is not matched at one end of the junction; a read error may be the cause. The gene calls are TRBV30 and TRBJ2-7; D is undetermined. Germline V gene sequence: CDR1 GTSNPN, CDR2 SVGIG (reference sequence). CDR3 size: 11 residues. This chain's CDR3 is CAWSSSYELYF. The CDR3 DNA reads as TGTGCCTGGAGTTCCTCCTACGAGCTGTACTTC.

This clonotype has only a few counts. J is TRBJ2-3 and V is TRBV5-1; the D is unclear. Trimming removed 5 bases from V and 1 base from J, with 8 bases in between. Germline lookup yields CDR1 SGHRS and CDR2 YFSETQ. The CDR3 runs to 13 residues. CDR3: CASRSGRTDTQYF. CDR3 bases: TGCGCCAGCAGATCTGGACGCACAGATACGCAGTATTTT.

This clonotype has a count of ten or more. The chain couples TRBV29-1 to TRBJ2-7; 9 nucleotides match TRBD1. Germline CDR1 is SQVTM and CDR2 is ANQGSEA. J gave up 4 bases and V 6 bases, and 10 bases lay outside the gene matches. This CDR3 comprises 14 residues. CDR3 bases: TGCAGCGTCACTACTACAGGGGGCGTTTACGAGCAGTACTTC. Its translation: CSVTTTGGVYEQYF.

As to this clonotype: A much larger clone is a single base away; this may be a read error. The chain recombines TRBV6-2 or TRBV6-3 with TRBJ2-7, with D hard to call. The CDR3 extends over 16 amino acids. Germline V gene sequence: CDR1 MNHEY, CDR2 SVGEGT. V was shortened by 4 bases and J by 2 bases, with 18 bases between the two germline ends. The CDR3 nucleotides are TGTGCCAGCAGTTTACTTCGGACGTTCTCAACCTACGAGCAGTACTTC. As protein: CASSLLRTFSTYEQYF.

Note on this clonotype: A much larger clone differs from this one at a single base, so this may be a read error. As the CDR3 is not closed by the conserved phenylalanine or tryptophan, this likely results from a read error. This chain uses TRBV20-1 with TRBJ2-2; 7 nucleotides align to TRBD1. The trim removed 2 bases at V and 7 bases at J, leaving 4 bases unmatched. CDR1 and CDR2 (germline): DFQATT, SNEGSKA (reference sequence). The CDR3 totals 13 residues. The CDR3 DNA sequence: TGCAGTGCTAGATCAGACAGGGTCGGGGAGCTGTTTCTT. Protein product: CSARSDRVGELFL.

As regards this clonotype: Since a much larger clone is just one base distant, this may be a read error. This sequence joins TRBV6-1 and TRBJ1-1; D is perhaps TRBD1 (5 bases). This CDR3 region has 14 residues. Germline V gives CDR1 MNHNS, CDR2 SASEGT. The V gene lost 10 bases and the J gene lost 3 bases, with 18 bases spanning the gap. The CDR3 sequence is CAICRGGSDTEAFF. The CDR3 DNA follows: TGTGCCATCTGTCGGGGGGGATCCGACACTGAAGCTTTCTTT.

The sample holds many counts of this clonotype. The chain links TRBV29-1 to TRBJ1-1; possibly TRBD1 for D (5 bases). V dropped 7 bases and J dropped 1 base, with 7 bases sitting between them. Germline V lookup: CDR1 SQVTM, CDR2 ANQGSEA. The CDR3 has 11 amino acids. CDR3 sequence: CSGGQNTEAFF. In DNA form, the CDR3 reads TGCAGCGGGGGCCAGAACACTGAAGCTTTCTTT.

This clonotype was picked up many times. This chain uses TRBV6-1 with TRBJ2-5, with D unresolved. The ends were cut back, 6 bases at V and 4 bases at J, with 9 bases in the middle. The CDR3 sequence is 12 residues long. Germline V gene lookup returns CDR1 MNHNS and CDR2 SASEGT. The CDR3 DNA sequence: TGTGCCAGCAGCGCAACGGGAGAGACCCAGTACTTC. Protein product: CASSATGETQYF.

This clonotype was seen more than once but under ten times. Since a far larger clone is one base different, this is likely a read error. The chain combines TRBV7-2 with TRBJ2-7; 7 bases align to TRBD2. From germline, CDR1 is SGHTA and CDR2 FQGNSA. CDR3 length equals 14 residues. CDR3 residues: CASSFTGGPYGQYF. CDR3 DNA: TGTGCCAGCAGCTTCACGGGAGGCCCCTACGGGCAGTACTTC.

This clonotype was found a few times. The chain links TRBV7-2 to TRBJ1-5; D gene uncertain. The ends were cut back, 4 bases at V and 2 bases at J, with 9 bases in the middle. Germline V gives CDR1 SGHTA, CDR2 FQGNSA. The CDR3 contains 14 residues. This CDR3 is CASSSDSGNQPQHF. The CDR3 nucleotides are TGTGCCAGCAGCTCGGACTCAGGCAATCAGCCCCAGCATTTT.

A note on this clonotype: Possible read error: a much larger clone is one base away. The chain combines TRBV3-1 with TRBJ1-1; unclear D gene. The CDR3 has 14 residues. In germline, CDR1 is LGHDT, CDR2 YNNKEL (reference sequence). The V end was cut by 1 base, the J end by 4 bases, with 10 bases between. CDR3 sequence reads: CASSQGAGTTEAFF. The CDR3 coding sequence is TGTGCCAGCAGCCAAGGCGCAGGTACCACTGAAGCTTTCTTT.

About this clonotype itself: This CDR3 fails to terminate in the conserved phenylalanine or tryptophan, so it likely reflects a read error. The chain recombines TRBV25-1 with TRBJ2-1; D is possibly TRBD2 (5 bases). Trimming took off 6 bases at V and 10 bases at J, with 16 bases between the two ends. The V gene's germline CDR1 is MGHDK and CDR2 SYGVNS. CDR3 length: 13 residues. DNA for the CDR3: TGTGCCAGCAGATTGCTAGCTAATGGAGAGCAGTTCCTC. Protein: CASRLLANGEQFL.

The table lists this clonotype with many counts. The J gene is TRBJ2-1, the V gene TRBV19; 15 nucleotides line up with TRBD2. The CDR3 spans 17 residues. V trimming: 3 bases; J trimming: 3 bases; junction bases outside the gene matches: 3. Germline V lookup: CDR1 LNHDA, CDR2 SQIVND (reference sequence). The CDR3 DNA sequence: TGTGCCAGTAGTATGGGACTAGCGGGAGGACACTACAATGAGCAGTTCTTC. Its protein product is CASSMGLAGGHYNEQFF.

On this clonotype itself: A much larger clone sits a single nucleotide away, making a read error possible. V and J are TRBV2 and TRBJ2-2; D is unclear. CDR1 SNHLY and CDR2 FYNNEI come from the germline V gene. The CDR3 has 11 residues. CDR3 nucleotides: TGTGCCAGCACCTGGACCGAGGAGCTGTTTTTT. Its translation: CASTWTEELFF. Filled out from reference TRBV2 and TRBJ2-2, the complete variable domain reads EPEVTQTPSHQVTQMGQEVILRCVPISNHLYFYWYRQILGQKVEFLVSFYNNEISEKSEIFDDQFSVERPDGSNFTLKIRSTKLEDSAMYFCASTWTEELFFGEGSRLTVL.

The chain has TRBV29-1 and TRBJ1-5; TRBD1 matches at 7 bases. V lost 5 bases, J lost 3 bases, and 4 bases stayed unmatched. Germline V gives CDR1 SQVTM, CDR2 ANQGSEA. The CDR3 has 13 amino acids. This CDR3 reads CSVKQGINQPQHF. The CDR3 DNA reads TGCAGCGTTAAACAGGGGATCAATCAGCCCCAGCATTTT.

Turning to this clonotype: A read error may explain this, as a much larger clone is one base away. The chain couples TRBV7-3 to TRBJ2-6, with 8 nucleotides matching TRBD1. The CDR3 totals 15 residues. Germline-derived CDR1 and CDR2 are SGHTA and FQGTGA. In DNA form, the CDR3 reads TGTGCCAGCAGCCCAGGGGGCACTGGGGCCGACGTCCTGACTTTC. Translation: CASSPGGTGADVLTF.

This clonotype was recorded at least ten times. The chain uses TRBV7-2 and TRBJ1-1; D unresolved. Looked up from germline, CDR1 is SGHTA and CDR2 is FQGNSA. The CDR3 has 15 residues. Trimming pared 0 bases from V and 3 bases from J, leaving 11 bases between. CDR3 sequence: CASSLAPGPDTEAFF. The CDR3 nucleotides are TGTGCCAGCAGCTTAGCCCCCGGGCCCGACACTGAAGCTTTCTTT.

This clonotype was counted many times. V usage is TRBV7-8 and J usage is TRBJ2-1; D is uncertain. The CDR3 runs 12 residues. Germline CDR1 is SGHVS and CDR2 is FQNEAQ. Between the trimmed V and J ends, which lost 1 base and 7 bases, there was a span of 5 bases. CDR3 amino acids: CASSLGTNEQFF. CDR3 sequence (DNA): TGTGCCAGCAGCTTAGGGACGAATGAGCAGTTCTTC. The variable domain in full, with the rest retrieved from reference TRBV7-8 and TRBJ2-1, is GAGVSQSPRYKVAKRGQDVALRCDPISGHVSLFWYQQALGQGPEFLTYFQNEAQLDKSGLPSDRFFAERPEGSVSTLKIQRTQQEDSAVYLCASSLGTNEQFFGPGTRLTVL.

A word on this clonotype: A much larger clone lies a single base off, so this may be a read error. The chain joins TRBV12-3 or TRBV12-4 to TRBJ1-5; D remains unclear. This CDR3 is built from 15 residues. Trimming pared 1 base from V and 2 bases from J, leaving 9 bases between. CDR3 DNA sequence: TGTGCCAGCAGTTTAGGAATTAACCGCAATCAGCCCCAGCATTTT. It codes for CASSLGINRNQPQHF.

There are many counts of this clonotype. J is TRBJ2-4 and V is TRBV28; TRBD1 matches at 11 bases. The CDR3 runs 15 residues. With V trimmed by 6 bases and J by 2 bases, 3 bases remained unmatched. Looked up from germline, CDR1 is MDHEN and CDR2 is SYDVKM. The CDR3 DNA reads as TGTGCCAGCAGAGGGACAGGGGGGACCAAAAACATTCAGTACTTC. This encodes CASRGTGGTKNIQYF.

This clonotype was counted at least ten times. The chain combines TRBV7-9 with TRBJ2-2, with D uncertain. The V gene lost 2 bases and the J gene lost 0 bases, with 4 bases spanning the gap. Germline V gene sequence: CDR1 SEHNR, CDR2 FQNEAQ (reference sequence). The CDR3 sequence is 14 residues long. CDR3 residues: CASSLNSNTGELFF. CDR3 DNA: TGTGCCAGCAGCTTAAATTCGAACACCGGGGAGCTGTTTTTT.

This clonotype has ten or more counts. The junction and the germline gene differ at one end; a read error may be behind it. The chain recombines TRBV6-1 with TRBJ2-1; D gene ambiguous. The V gene's germline CDR1 is MNHNS and CDR2 SASEGT. CDR3 length equals 13 residues. The CDR3 DNA reads as TGTGCCAGCAGTCTATTCCTGGGCAATGAGCAGCTCTTC. This sequence encodes CASSLFLGNEQLF.

Ten or more counts support this clonotype. The genes are TRBV27 and TRBJ2-5, with D maybe TRBD2 (6 bases). Trimming shortened V by 6 bases and J by 3 bases, and 20 bases separated the two germline ends. Looked up from germline, CDR1 is MNHEY and CDR2 is SMNVEV (reference sequence). CDR3 size: 16 residues. The CDR3 DNA sequence: TGTGCCAGCAGAAACGAGGCCGGGACTGGAAAAGAGACCCAGTACTTC. As protein: CASRNEAGTGKETQYF.

This clonotype was seen repeatedly, ten times or more. The chain employs TRBV27 and TRBJ1-1; D call uncertain. V lost 3 bases and J 11 bases, leaving 10 bases between the germline ends. This CDR3 has 11 residues. The V gene's germline CDR1 is MNHEY and CDR2 SMNVEV (reference sequence). As DNA, the CDR3 is TGTGCCAGCAGTTTCGGCCCATTTGCTTTCTTT. Its translation is CASSFGPFAFF.